The entry that follows covers one T cell receptor (beta chain) sequence. J lost 3 bases, V lost 0 bases, and 2 bases had no gene match. The CDR3 length is 15 residues. Germline V CDR1 and CDR2: SGDLS, YYNGEE. The data belong to a study of technical replicates of blood from a few donors. This table comes from immunoSEQ multiplex PCR, and its TCRdb copy is limited to in-frame clones, with some not included. The data hold about 75,000 clones, with approximately 96% observed a single time. The sequenced sample was T cells isolated from PBMCs. This sequence originates from a human donor in good health. The genes are TRBV9 and TRBJ2-7; 11 nucleotides match TRBD2. The CDR3 nucleotides read TGTGCCAGCAGCGTAGCACTAGCGGGAGACTACGAGCAGTACTTC. As protein: CASSVALAGDYEQYF.